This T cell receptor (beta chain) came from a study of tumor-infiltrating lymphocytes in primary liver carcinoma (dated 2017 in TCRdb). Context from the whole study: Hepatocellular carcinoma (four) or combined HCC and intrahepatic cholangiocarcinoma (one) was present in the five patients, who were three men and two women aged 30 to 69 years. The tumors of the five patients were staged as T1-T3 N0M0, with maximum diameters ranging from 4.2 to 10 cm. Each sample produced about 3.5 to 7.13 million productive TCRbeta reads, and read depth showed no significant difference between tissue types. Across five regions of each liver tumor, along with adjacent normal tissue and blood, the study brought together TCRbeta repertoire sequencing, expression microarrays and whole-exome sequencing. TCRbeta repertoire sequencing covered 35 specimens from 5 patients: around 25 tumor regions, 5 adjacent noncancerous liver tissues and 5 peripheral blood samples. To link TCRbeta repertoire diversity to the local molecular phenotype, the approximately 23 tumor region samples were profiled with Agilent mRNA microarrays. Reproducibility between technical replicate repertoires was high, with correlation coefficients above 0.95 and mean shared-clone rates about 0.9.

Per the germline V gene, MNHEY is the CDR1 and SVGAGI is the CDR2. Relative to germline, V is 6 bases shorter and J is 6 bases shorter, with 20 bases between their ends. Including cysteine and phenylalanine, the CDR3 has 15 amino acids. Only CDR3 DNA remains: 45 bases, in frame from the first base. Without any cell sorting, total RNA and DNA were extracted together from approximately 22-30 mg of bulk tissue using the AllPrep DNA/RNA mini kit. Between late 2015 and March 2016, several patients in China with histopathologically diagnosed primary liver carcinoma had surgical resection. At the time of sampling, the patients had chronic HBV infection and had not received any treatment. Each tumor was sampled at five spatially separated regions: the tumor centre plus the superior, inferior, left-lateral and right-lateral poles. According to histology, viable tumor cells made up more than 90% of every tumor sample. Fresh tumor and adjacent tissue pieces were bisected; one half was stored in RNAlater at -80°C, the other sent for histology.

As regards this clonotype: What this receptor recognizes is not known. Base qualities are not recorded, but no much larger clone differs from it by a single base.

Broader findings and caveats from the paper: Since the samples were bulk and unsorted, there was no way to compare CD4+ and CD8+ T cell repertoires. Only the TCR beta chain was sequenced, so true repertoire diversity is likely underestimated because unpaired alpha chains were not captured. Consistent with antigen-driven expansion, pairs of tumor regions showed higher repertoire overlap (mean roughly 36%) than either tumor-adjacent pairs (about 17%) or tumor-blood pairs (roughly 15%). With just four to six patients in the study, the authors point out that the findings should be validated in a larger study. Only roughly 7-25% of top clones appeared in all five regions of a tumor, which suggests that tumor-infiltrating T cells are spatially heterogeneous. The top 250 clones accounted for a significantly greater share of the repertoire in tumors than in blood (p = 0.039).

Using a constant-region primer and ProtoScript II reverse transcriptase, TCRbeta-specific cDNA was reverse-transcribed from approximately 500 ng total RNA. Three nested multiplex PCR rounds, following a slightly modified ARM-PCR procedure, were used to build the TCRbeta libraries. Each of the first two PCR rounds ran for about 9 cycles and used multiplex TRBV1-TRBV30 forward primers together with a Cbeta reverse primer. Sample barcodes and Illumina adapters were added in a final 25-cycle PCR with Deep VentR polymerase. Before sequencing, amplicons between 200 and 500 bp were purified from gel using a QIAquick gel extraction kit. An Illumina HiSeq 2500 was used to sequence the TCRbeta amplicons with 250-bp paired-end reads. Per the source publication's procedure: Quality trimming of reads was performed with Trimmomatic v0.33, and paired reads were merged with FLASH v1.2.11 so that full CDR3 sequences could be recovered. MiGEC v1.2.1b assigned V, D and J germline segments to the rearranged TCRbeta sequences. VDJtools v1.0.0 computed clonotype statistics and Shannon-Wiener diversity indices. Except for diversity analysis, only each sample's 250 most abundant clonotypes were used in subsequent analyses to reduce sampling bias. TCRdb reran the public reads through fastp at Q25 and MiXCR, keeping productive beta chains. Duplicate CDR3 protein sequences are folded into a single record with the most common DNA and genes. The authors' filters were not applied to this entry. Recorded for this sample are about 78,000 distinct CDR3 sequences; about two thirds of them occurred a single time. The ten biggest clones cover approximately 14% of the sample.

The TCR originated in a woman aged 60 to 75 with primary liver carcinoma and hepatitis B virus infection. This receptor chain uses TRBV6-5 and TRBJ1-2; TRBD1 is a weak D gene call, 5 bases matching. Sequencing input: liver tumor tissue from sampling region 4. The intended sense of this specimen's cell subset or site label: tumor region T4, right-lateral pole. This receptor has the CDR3 CASSLIPNRPNGYTF. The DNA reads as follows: TGTGCCAGCAGCCTGATTCCGAACAGGCCGAATGGCTACACCTTC.